This T cell receptor (beta chain) was documented in a study of OX40 agonist ivuxolimab in advanced cancers. Whole-study results and caveats: The authors also found low normalized T-cell clonal expansion in some nonresponders. Both CD4+ and CD8+ T cell populations in blood had undergone clonal expansion by week 6 at 0.1 to 3.0 mg/kg.

In regard to this clone: Its antigen remains unidentified.

Assay used: immunoSEQ multiplex PCR; TCRdb lists only in-frame clones, some missing. The sample has some 39,000 clones, 81% seen once. This TCR derives from an adult with an advanced solid tumor such as melanoma, head and neck, liver or kidney cancer. Specimen: CD4+ or CD8+ T cells sorted from blood, collected in a trial of the OX40 agonist ivuxolimab.

CDR3 bases: TGCAGCGTTGAGAGGATAAGGCGAAACACCATATATTTT. Amino acid sequence: CSVERIRRNTIYF. This sequence joins TRBV29-1 and TRBJ1-3, with D hard to call. V gave up 3 bases and J gave up 5 bases, with 11 bases separating them. Germline V lookup: CDR1 SQVTM, CDR2 ANQGSEA. The CDR3 runs 13 residues.